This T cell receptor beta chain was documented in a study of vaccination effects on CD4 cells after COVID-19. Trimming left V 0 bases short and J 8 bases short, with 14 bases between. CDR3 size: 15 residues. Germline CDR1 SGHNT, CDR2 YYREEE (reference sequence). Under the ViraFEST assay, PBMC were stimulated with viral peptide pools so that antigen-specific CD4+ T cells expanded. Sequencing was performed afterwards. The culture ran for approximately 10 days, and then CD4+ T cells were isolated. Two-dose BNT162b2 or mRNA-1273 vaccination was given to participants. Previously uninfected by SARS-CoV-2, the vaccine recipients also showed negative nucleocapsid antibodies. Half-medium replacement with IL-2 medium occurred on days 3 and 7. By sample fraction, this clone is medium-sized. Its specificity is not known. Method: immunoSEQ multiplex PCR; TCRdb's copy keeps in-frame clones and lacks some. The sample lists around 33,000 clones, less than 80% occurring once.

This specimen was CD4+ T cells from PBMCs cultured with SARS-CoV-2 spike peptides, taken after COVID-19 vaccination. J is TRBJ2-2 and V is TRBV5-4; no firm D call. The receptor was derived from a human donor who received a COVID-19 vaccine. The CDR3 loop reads CASSLEGFQGGELFF. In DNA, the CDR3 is TGTGCCAGCAGCTTGGAGGGCTTCCAAGGTGGGGAGCTGTTTTTT.